A selection of T cell receptor beta chains follows, all from one sample in a study of cytomegalovirus exposure and HLA in healthy donors. Measured with immunoSEQ multiplex PCR; TCRdb has only the in-frame clones, and not every one. The sample lists 100,000 to 150,000 clones; roughly a tenth were seen once. Sequenced material: PBMCs. All receptors come from a woman aged 18-29 years in good health and CMV-seropositive. Each CDR3 is given with its conserved first and last residue. The D gene is left open where the match is weak. Rows give clone size only sometimes, using once, few, many, or a class for an expanded clone.

CDR3 protein	CDR3 DNA	J gene	clone size	D gene	V gene
CASRLATSYNEQFF	TGTGCCAGCAGACTAGCGACCTCCTACAATGAGCAGTTCTTC	TRBJ2-1	.	TRBD2	TRBV11-2
CASSLTSGIETQYF	TGTGCTAGCAGCTTAACTAGCGGGATCGAGACCCAGTACTTC	TRBJ2-5	few	TRBD2	TRBV7-7
CASSQDGGRIGYTF	TGTGCCAGCAGTCAAGACGGGGGGCGGATTGGCTACACCTTC	TRBJ1-2	few	.	TRBV28
CASSLDPVIRTGYGYTF	TGTGCCAGCAGTCTTGATCCCGTTATACGGACAGGATATGGCTACACCTTC	TRBJ1-2	.	TRBD1	TRBV2
CASKGAPRFRNEQFF	TGTGCCAGCAAGGGGGCGCCCCGGTTTAGGAATGAGCAGTTCTTC	TRBJ2-1	few	TRBD1	TRBV27
CASSLGDSRGEQYF	TGCGCCAGCAGCTTGGGGGACAGTAGAGGCGAGCAGTACTTC	TRBJ2-7	.	TRBD1	TRBV5-1
CASSPHRGKGDTEAFF	TGTGCCAGCAGCCCTCACAGGGGAAAGGGGGACACTGAAGCTTTCTTT	TRBJ1-1	.	TRBD1	TRBV7-9
CASSLLVGNTIYF	TGTGCCAGCAGCTTATTAGTTGGAAACACCATATATTTT	TRBJ1-3	few	.	TRBV7-8
CASSYAGGVGTQYF	TGTGCCAGCAGTTACGCCGGGGGAGTGGGGACCCAGTACTTC	TRBJ2-5	.	.	TRBV6-5
CASSFRAGGLSDTQYF	TGTGCCAGCAGTTTCAGAGCGGGAGGGCTCTCAGATACGCAGTATTTT	TRBJ2-3	few	TRBD2	TRBV6-6
CASCIDRTGANVLTF	TGTGCCAGCTGCATTGACAGGACTGGGGCCAACGTCCTGACTTTC	TRBJ2-6	few	.	TRBV18
CASSHGTGDNEQYF	TGTGCCAGCAGTCATGGGACAGGGGACAACGAGCAGTACTTC	TRBJ2-7	.	TRBD1	TRBV6-6
CASSLTLSELFF	TGTGCCAGCAGCTTAACCCTTTCGGAACTGTTTTTT	TRBJ1-4	few	.	TRBV7-9
CASSPTGAEAFF	TGTGCCAGCAGTCCGACAGGGGCCGAAGCTTTCTTT	TRBJ1-1	few	TRBD1	TRBV6-1
CASSPTGLDNEVQFF	TGTGCCAGCAGCCCTACGGGACTAGACAATGAAGTGCAGTTCTTC	TRBJ2-1	few	TRBD2	TRBV7-9
CSVETGTVSSYEQYF	TGCAGCGTTGAGACTGGGACAGTTAGCTCCTACGAGCAGTACTTC	TRBJ2-7	few	TRBD1	TRBV29-1
CASSLRRGGNTGELFF	TGTGCCAGCAGCCTCAGGAGGGGAGGCAACACCGGGGAGCTGTTTTTT	TRBJ2-2	few	.	TRBV7-9
CASRRDSHHGYTF	TGTGCCAGTCGGAGGGACAGCCACCATGGCTACACCTTC	TRBJ1-2	few	TRBD1	TRBV19
CASSHRDYTGELFF	TGTGCCAGCAGCCACCGGGACTACACCGGGGAGCTGTTTTTT	TRBJ2-2	.	.	TRBV6-1
CASSARQGLGSPNEKLFF	TGTGCCAGCAGCGCGAGACAGGGGTTAGGTTCTCCGAATGAAAAACTGTTTTTT	TRBJ1-4	once	TRBD1	TRBV9
CASSIWKWTGEVPGGHGYTF	TGTGCCAGTAGTATATGGAAATGGACAGGGGAAGTTCCTGGTGGTCATGGCTACACCTTC	TRBJ1-2	.	TRBD1	TRBV19
CASSVGLQRETQYF	TGTGCCAGCAGCGTGGGCCTCCAGCGGGAGACCCAGTACTTC	TRBJ2-5	.	.	TRBV9
CAISAGIGTGEKLFF	TGTGCCATCAGTGCGGGCATCGGAACAGGTGAAAAACTGTTTTTT	TRBJ1-4	few	.	TRBV10-3
CASSQDGLAVDTQYF	TGTGCCAGCAGCCAAGATGGGCTAGCGGTAGATACGCAGTATTTT	TRBJ2-3	few	TRBD2	TRBV14
CASSMGRENTEAFF	TGTGCCAGTAGTATGGGTCGGGAGAACACTGAAGCTTTCTTT	TRBJ1-1	few	.	TRBV19
CASSLDAGGPSDTQYF	TGTGCCAGCAGCTTAGACGCGGGAGGGCCCTCAGATACGCAGTATTTT	TRBJ2-3	.	TRBD2	TRBV7-9
CASSYLITYNEQFF	TGTGCCAGCAGTTATCTCATCACTTACAATGAGCAGTTCTTC	TRBJ2-1	.	.	TRBV27
CASSPSGEATEAFF	TGTGCCAGCAGTCCCTCGGGGGAGGCGACTGAAGCTTTCTTT	TRBJ1-1	few	.	TRBV28
CASRIRGWGKLFF	TGTGCCAGCAGAATTAGGGGGTGGGGAAAACTGTTTTTT	TRBJ1-4	few	.	TRBV28
CASSPGPRGGANVLTF	TGTGCCAGCAGCCCCGGTCCCCGGGGTGGGGCCAACGTCCTGACTTTC	TRBJ2-6	.	.	TRBV7-3
CASSVGPTGESDIF	TGTGCCAGCAGCGTAGGACCGACAGGGGAATCGGACATCTTC	TRBJ1-2	few	TRBD1	TRBV9
CASSLTGTQGSYEQYF	TGTGCCAGCAGCTTAACCGGGACACAAGGGTCCTACGAGCAGTACTTC	TRBJ2-7	few	.	TRBV7-2
CASSNQGGIGELFF	TGTGCCAGTAGTAACCAGGGAGGGATCGGGGAGCTGTTTTTT	TRBJ2-2	few	TRBD2	TRBV19
CASSLGAAGGGTDTQYF	TGCGCCAGCAGCTTGGGGGCAGCGGGAGGAGGCACAGATACGCAGTATTTT	TRBJ2-3	few	TRBD2	TRBV5-1
CATEMNTEAFF	TGTGCGACTGAAATGAACACTGAAGCTTTCTTT	TRBJ1-1	.	.	TRBV28
CASSQESRGEAFF	TGCGCTAGCAGCCAAGAGTCTCGGGGTGAAGCTTTCTTT	TRBJ1-1	few	.	TRBV4-1
CASSIIKQGARQPQHF	TGTGCCAGTAGTATCATTAAACAGGGGGCGCGTCAGCCCCAGCATTTT	TRBJ1-5	.	TRBD1	TRBV19
CASSKITNTGELFF	TGTGCCAGCAGCAAAATAACGAACACCGGGGAGCTGTTTTTT	TRBJ2-2	.	.	TRBV11-2
CASSLSAGGGNTIYF	TGTGCCAGCAGCTTATCTGCAGGGGGTGGAAACACCATATATTTT	TRBJ1-3	.	TRBD1	TRBV7-3
CASSFGGQQGGGTEAFF	TGCGCCAGCAGCTTTGGGGGACAACAGGGAGGGGGGACTGAAGCTTTCTTT	TRBJ1-1	.	.	TRBV5-1
CASSVEGAGNTIYF	TGTGCCAGCAGTGTTGAGGGGGCTGGAAACACCATATATTTT	TRBJ1-3	.	.	TRBV6-1